The TCR beta chain described here comes from a study of siplizumab effects on memory and regulatory T cells. Study-level findings and limits: Siplizumab produced a significant drop in alloreactive sequences attributable to unstimulated CD4+ memory cells. The mean Treg-derived percentage of mappable alloreactive CD4+ clones was 55% to 75% with siplizumab compared with about 28% in controls.

A remark on this clone: Its antigen is undetermined.

J gave up 2 bases and V 6 bases, and 6 bases lay outside the gene matches. Germline-derived CDR1 and CDR2 are LGHNA and YSLEER. CDR3 length: 15 amino acids. Method: immunoSEQ multiplex PCR; TCRdb's copy keeps in-frame clones and lacks some. The repertoire holds tens of thousands of clones, with more than 85% as singletons. This sequence was found in a human donor in good health. The rearrangement links TRBV4-3 to TRBJ1-5; 8 bases agree with TRBD1. Material: CD8+ T cells sorted from blood. In nucleotides, the CDR3 is TGCGCCAGCAGTCCGGACAGGGCTGGCAATCAGCCCCAGCATTTT. Its protein is CASSPDRAGNQPQHF.